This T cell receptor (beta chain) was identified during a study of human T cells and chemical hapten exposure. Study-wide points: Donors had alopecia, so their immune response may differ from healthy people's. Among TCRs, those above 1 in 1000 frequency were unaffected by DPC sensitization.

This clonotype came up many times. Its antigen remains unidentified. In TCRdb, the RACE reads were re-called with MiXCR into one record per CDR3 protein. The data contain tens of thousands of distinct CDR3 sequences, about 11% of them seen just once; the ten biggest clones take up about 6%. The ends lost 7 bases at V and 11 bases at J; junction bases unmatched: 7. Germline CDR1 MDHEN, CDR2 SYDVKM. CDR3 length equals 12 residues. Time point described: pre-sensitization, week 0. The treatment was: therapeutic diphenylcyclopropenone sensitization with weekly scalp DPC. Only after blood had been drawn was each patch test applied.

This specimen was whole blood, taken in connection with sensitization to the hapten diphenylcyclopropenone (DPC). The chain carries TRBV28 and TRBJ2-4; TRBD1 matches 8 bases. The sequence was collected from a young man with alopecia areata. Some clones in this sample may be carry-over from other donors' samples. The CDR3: CASTGGTGVQYF. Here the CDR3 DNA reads TGTGCCAGCACTGGCGGGACAGGCGTTCAGTACTTC.